These 22 T cell receptor beta chains came from one sample sequenced in a study of regulatory T cells in long-lasting Graves disease. Libraries of TCR beta came from iRepertoire HTBI primers plus Arm-PCR of CDR3 regions. One entry per CDR3 protein, called by TCRdb with MiXCR from the multiplex PCR reads. The table lists hundreds of thousands of distinct CDR3 sequences, about 17% of them singletons. Time point here: newly diagnosed GD, antithyroid drugs for less than 3 months. PBMC-derived RNA was used for the TCR library. The same data also contributed to another study, on T cells in Graves' hyperthyroidism and ophthalmopathy.

The sequenced sample was peripheral blood mononuclear cells (PBMCs), obtained at new diagnosis, from a patient treated with antithyroid drugs. The receptors shown here come from a woman aged 25 to 45 with Graves disease.

V gene TRBV27 combines with J gene TRBJ2-2; weak D call: TRBD1 (6 bases). The V and J ends lost 7 bases and 3 bases respectively, with 15 bases between them. The CDR3 has 15 residues. CDR1 and CDR2 from the germline V gene are MNHEY and SMNVEV (reference sequence). The chain's CDR3 is CASIHLGAYTGELFF. Here the CDR3 DNA reads TGTGCCAGCATTCATCTGGGGGCATACACCGGGGAGCTGTTTTTT.

As for this clonotype: One junction end does not reproduce the germline sequence, and a read error may be involved. V usage is TRBV20-1 and J usage is TRBJ1-4; tentative D call: TRBD1 (5 bases). The CDR3 length is 13 residues. Germline lookup yields CDR1 DFQATT and CDR2 SNEGSKA (reference sequence). CDR3 region: CSTRGGQGEKLFF. In DNA, the CDR3 is TGCAGTACTAGAGGCGGGCAGGGTGAAAAACTGTTTTTT.

This clonotype occurred a few times. V usage is TRBV5-1 and J usage is TRBJ1-1, with a tentative D call TRBD1 (5 bases). V was trimmed by 3 bases and J by 1 base, leaving 13 bases between them. Germline V gives CDR1 SGHRS, CDR2 YFSETQ. CDR3 length: 15 residues. As DNA, the CDR3 is TGCGCCAGCAGCTGGGGTGGGGCACCGAACACTGAAGCTTTCTTT. Its translation is CASSWGGAPNTEAFF.

This clonotype was seen more than once but under ten times. The genes are TRBV19 and TRBJ2-3; possibly TRBD2 for D (6 bases). Deletions cut 6 bases from V and 2 bases from J, with 12 bases between. The CDR3 totals 14 residues. Germline V gene sequence: CDR1 LNHDA, CDR2 SQIVND (reference sequence). The CDR3 region has the DNA TGTGCCAGTAGCATTAGCGGACTCACAGATACGCAGTATTTT. Protein sequence: CASSISGLTDTQYF.

The chain employs TRBV29-1 and TRBJ1-5; the D is unclear. Per germline, CDR1 SQVTM and CDR2 ANQGSEA. V lost 3 bases, J lost 7 bases, and 13 bases lay in between. The CDR3 is made up of 13 amino acids. CDR3 in DNA: TGCAGCGTTGAGGCAGGCCCGGGACAGCCCCAGCATTTT. Translation gives CSVEAGPGQPQHF.

This clonotype was recorded many times. V and J are TRBV27 and TRBJ1-2; TRBD1 is a possible D gene (5 bases). The V gene lost 6 bases and the J gene lost 2 bases, with 16 bases spanning the gap. The CDR3 extends over 15 amino acids. Germline V lookup: CDR1 MNHEY, CDR2 SMNVEV (reference sequence). CDR3 DNA sequence: TGTGCCAGCAGCTTTAATGGGGGGTCGAACTATGGCTACACCTTC. This gives the protein CASSFNGGSNYGYTF.

Concerning this clonotype itself: The germline gene is not matched at one end of the junction; a read error may be the cause. The genes are TRBV10-3 and TRBJ2-1; 12 bases align to TRBD2. The CDR3 length is 16 residues. Germline CDR1 ENHRY, CDR2 SYGVKD. CDR3 nucleotides: TGTGCCAGCAGTGAGGGGCCGACTAGCGGGAGAAATGAGCAGTTCTTC. This translates into CASSEGPTSGRNEQFF.

This clonotype occurred many times. The chain couples TRBV20-1 to TRBJ2-7; D might be TRBD1 (6 bases). The V gene lost 1 base and the J gene lost 0 bases, with 13 bases spanning the gap. Per the germline V gene, CDR1 is DFQATT and CDR2 is SNEGSKA (reference sequence). This CDR3 is 15 amino acids long. In nucleotides, the CDR3 is TGCAGTGCTAGAGGAGACAGGCTCCCCTCCTACGAGCAGTACTTC. It encodes CSARGDRLPSYEQYF.

The chain combines TRBV20-1 with TRBJ2-2; D not resolved. Germline V gene lookup returns CDR1 DFQATT and CDR2 SNEGSKA (reference sequence). This CDR3 is 13 amino acids long. Deletions cut 3 bases from V and 7 bases from J, with 12 bases between. The CDR3 DNA sequence: TGCAGTGCTAGGGTGACCATCAGCGGGGAGCTGTTTTTT. Translation: CSARVTISGELFF.

In its sample, this clonotype was seen many times. The V and J genes are TRBV6-1 and TRBJ1-1, with D tentatively TRBD1 (5 bases). The V gene's germline CDR1 is MNHNS and CDR2 SASEGT. This CDR3 contains 14 residues. With 6 bases removed from V and 1 base from J, the gap between germline ends came to 12 bases. This CDR3 is CASRGEGKNTEAFF. The CDR3 coding sequence is TGTGCCAGCAGAGGGGAGGGCAAGAACACTGAAGCTTTCTTT.

This clonotype was detected many times. This rearrangement joins TRBV6-2 or TRBV6-3 to TRBJ2-3; 12 nucleotides agree with TRBD2. V trimming: 6 bases; J trimming: 5 bases; junction bases outside the gene matches: 6. This CDR3 is 15 amino acids long. Germline loops: CDR1 MNHEY, CDR2 SVGEGT. CDR3 bases: TGTGCCAGCAGCCCGACTAGCGGGAGTGGAGATACGCAGTATTTT. It codes for CASSPTSGSGDTQYF.

This clonotype showed up many times. The rearrangement uses TRBV12-3 or TRBV12-4 and TRBJ1-1, with D possibly TRBD1 on 5 matching bases. V was trimmed by 5 bases and J by 0 bases, leaving 10 bases between them. The CDR3 is made up of 14 amino acids. The CDR3 DNA reads as TGTGCCAGCAGTCTGACAGTTGTGAACACTGAAGCTTTCTTT. Protein: CASSLTVVNTEAFF.

V usage is TRBV5-1 and J usage is TRBJ2-5; 12 positions match TRBD2. Germline values: CDR1 SGHRS, CDR2 YFSETQ. Losses at the gene ends were 4 bases for V and 5 bases for J; bases not matched to a gene: 12. The CDR3 loop spans 17 amino acids. The CDR3 sequence: CASSGPSGREDLETQYF. As DNA, the CDR3 is TGCGCCAGCAGCGGACCTAGCGGGAGGGAGGATTTGGAGACCCAGTACTTC.

This clonotype was detected many times. The CDR3 coding sequence is TGTGCCAGCAGTTACAGGACAGCCCCTGGTCCCGGGGAGCTGTTTTTT. Its protein product is CASSYRTAPGPGELFF. The rearrangement links TRBV6-2 or TRBV6-3 to TRBJ2-2; TRBD1 is a possible D gene (6 bases). Trimming took off 2 bases at V and 6 bases at J, with 16 bases between the two ends. Germline V lookup: CDR1 MNHEY, CDR2 SVGEGT. The CDR3 is 16 residues long.

This clonotype was counted ten times or more. The rearrangement links TRBV12-3 or TRBV12-4 to TRBJ2-5, with D tentatively TRBD1 (6 bases). This CDR3 comprises 15 residues. V was trimmed by 3 bases and J by 5 bases, leaving 16 bases between them. The CDR3 DNA sequence: TGTGCCAGCAGTTTCAACAGGGTAGGAGTGGAGACCCAGTACTTC. Protein: CASSFNRVGVETQYF.

This clonotype has ten or more counts. The rearrangement uses TRBV11-2 and TRBJ2-3; 8 nucleotides line up with TRBD2. The CDR3 spans 18 residues. Losses at the gene ends were 0 bases for V and 2 bases for J; bases not matched to a gene: 10. CDR1 SGHAT and CDR2 FQNNGV come from the germline V gene. The DNA for the CDR3 is TGTGCCAGCAGCTTAGATCCTTATAGCGGGACACCCACAGATACGCAGTATTTT. It specifies CASSLDPYSGTPTDTQYF.

As for this clonotype: The junction and the germline gene differ at one end; a read error may be behind it. The V gene is TRBV11-3, the J gene TRBJ2-1; D is undetermined. The CDR3 runs 12 residues. Germline-derived CDR1 and CDR2 are SGHNT and YENEEA. CDR3 residues: CASSFGGNDQFF. In DNA form, the CDR3 reads TGTGCCAGCAGCTTCGGTGGCAATGATCAGTTCTTC.

This clonotype occurred many times. The genes are TRBV29-1 and TRBJ2-7; the match to TRBD1 covers 9 bases. The trim removed 4 bases at V and 6 bases at J, leaving 10 bases unmatched. Germline CDR1 is SQVTM and CDR2 is ANQGSEA. The CDR3 totals 14 residues. The DNA for the CDR3 is TGCAGCGTTGCCCAGAGGACAGGGGCGGCCGAGCAGTACTTC. Amino acid sequence: CSVAQRTGAAEQYF.

The rearrangement links TRBV11-2 to TRBJ1-5; the D gene is possibly TRBD1 (5 bases). V lost 3 bases and J 1 base, leaving 7 bases between the germline ends. The CDR3 totals 14 residues. Germline values: CDR1 SGHAT, CDR2 FQNNGV. The CDR3 reads CASSLKGSNQPQHF. The CDR3 nucleotides read TGTGCCAGCAGCTTGAAGGGGAGCAATCAGCCCCAGCATTTT.

Ten or more counts support this clonotype. The chain has TRBV20-1 and TRBJ2-7; 9 nucleotides align to TRBD1. Germline CDR1 and CDR2: DFQATT and SNEGSKA (reference sequence). Losses at the gene ends were 1 base for V and 3 bases for J; bases not matched to a gene: 13. This CDR3 has 17 residues. CDR3: CSARGGTLGQGIYEQYF. The CDR3 DNA sequence: TGCAGTGCTAGAGGGGGAACCCTAGGACAGGGGATCTACGAGCAGTACTTC.

The chain recombines TRBV6-1 with TRBJ2-2; D gene ambiguous. Germline V lookup: CDR1 MNHNS, CDR2 SASEGT. The V end was cut by 5 bases, the J end by 4 bases, with 14 bases between. This CDR3 is 15 amino acids long. This chain's CDR3 is CASSPPGKSTGELFF. CDR3 bases: TGTGCCAGCAGTCCCCCGGGCAAAAGCACCGGGGAGCTGTTTTTT.

About this clonotype: A clone one base away is much larger, so this may be a read error. The J gene is TRBJ2-5, the V gene TRBV12-3 or TRBV12-4; 9 nucleotides match TRBD1. The CDR3 sequence is 14 residues long. V was pared by 7 bases and J by 11 bases, with 14 bases of the junction left unmatched. The chain's CDR3 is CASTLGQGTDEQYF. CDR3 bases: TGTGCCAGCACCCTCGGACAGGGGACGGATGAGCAGTACTTC.